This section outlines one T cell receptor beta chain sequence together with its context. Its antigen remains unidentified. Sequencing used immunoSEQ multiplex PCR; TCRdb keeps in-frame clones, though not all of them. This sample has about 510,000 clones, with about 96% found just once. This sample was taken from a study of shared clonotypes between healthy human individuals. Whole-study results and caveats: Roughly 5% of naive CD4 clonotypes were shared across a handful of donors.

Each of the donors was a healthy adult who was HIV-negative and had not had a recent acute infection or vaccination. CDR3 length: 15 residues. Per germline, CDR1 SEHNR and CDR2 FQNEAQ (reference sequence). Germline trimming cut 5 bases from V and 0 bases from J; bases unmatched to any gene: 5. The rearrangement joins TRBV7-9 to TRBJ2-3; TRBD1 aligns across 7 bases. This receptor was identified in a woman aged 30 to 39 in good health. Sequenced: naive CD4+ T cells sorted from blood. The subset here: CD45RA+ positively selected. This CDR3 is CASSQRQGSTDTQYF. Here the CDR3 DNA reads TGTGCCAGCAGCCAGAGACAGGGCAGCACAGATACGCAGTATTTT.